A single sample is the source of the 16 T cell receptor beta chains below, sequenced in a study of cytomegalovirus exposure and HLA in healthy donors. It was with 60 Vbeta and 13 Jbeta primers that the PCR ran. The assay was immunoSEQ multiplex PCR, and TCRdb's table has in-frame clones only and misses some. Of 80,000 to 95,000 clones listed, 65% to 80% were seen once; the top ten hold 16%. Sequenced material: PBMCs. Receptors were obtained from a woman younger than 30 in good health and CMV-seropositive.

This clone was counted a few times. The chain combines TRBV11-1 with TRBJ2-7; TRBD2 aligns across 8 bases. The CDR3 spans 16 residues. V gave up 1 base and J gave up 0 bases; unmatched junction bases: 5. Germline loops: CDR1 SGHAT, CDR2 FQDESV (reference sequence). The CDR3: CASSLGLASSSYEQYF. In DNA, the CDR3 is TGTGCCAGCAGCTTAGGACTAGCGTCAAGCTCCTACGAGCAGTACTTC.

The chain employs TRBV19 and TRBJ2-3; TRBD1 aligns across 8 bases. The germline gives CDR1 LNHDA, CDR2 SQIVND (reference sequence). This CDR3 is 13 amino acids long. The CDR3 is CATQGASTDTQYF. In DNA form, the CDR3 reads TGTGCTACTCAGGGGGCCTCCACAGATACGCAGTATTTT.

The genes are TRBV19 and TRBJ1-5; no clear D gene. The CDR3 runs to 14 residues. V lost 5 bases, J lost 6 bases, and 14 bases lay in between. From germline, CDR1 is LNHDA and CDR2 SQIVND (reference sequence). CDR3 loop: CASSARERGQPQHF. The CDR3 coding sequence is TGTGCCAGTAGTGCACGGGAGCGGGGTCAGCCCCAGCATTTT.

This clone came up a few times. The genes are TRBV4-3 and TRBJ2-1, with 11 nucleotides matching TRBD2. J gave up 8 bases and V 1 base, and 4 bases lay outside the gene matches. This CDR3 contains 15 residues. Per germline, CDR1 LGHNA and CDR2 YSLEER. The CDR3 coding sequence is TGCGCCAGCAGCCAAGGACTAGCGGGGACCGATGAGCAGTTCTTC. It specifies CASSQGLAGTDEQFF.

V and J are TRBV4-2 and TRBJ1-2; unclear D gene. The V gene's germline CDR1 is LGHNA and CDR2 YNFKEQ. V dropped 1 base and J dropped 8 bases, with 17 bases sitting between them. This CDR3 is built from 15 residues. The CDR3 region has the DNA TGTGCCAGCAGCCAAGTCCGCGGAGATCAAGGAGGCTACACCTTC. It encodes CASSQVRGDQGGYTF.

The rearrangement joins TRBV18 to TRBJ2-2; the match to TRBD2 covers 14 bases. Trimming removed 3 bases from V and 4 bases from J; junction bases left unmatched: 4. This CDR3 comprises 17 residues. CDR1 KGHSH and CDR2 LQKENI come from the germline V gene. CDR3 amino acids: CASSPRLAGGPTGELFF. CDR3 bases: TGTGCCAGCTCACCCCGACTAGCGGGGGGGCCCACCGGGGAGCTGTTTTTT.

The chain joins TRBV6-5 to TRBJ2-5, with 7 nucleotides matching TRBD1. Per the germline V gene, CDR1 is MNHEY and CDR2 is SVGAGI. There are 13 residues in the CDR3. The ends lost 5 bases at V and 3 bases at J; junction bases unmatched: 3. CDR3 amino acids: CASSQTGEETQYF. The CDR3, as DNA: TGTGCCAGCAGTCAAACAGGGGAAGAGACCCAGTACTTC.

This clone has more than one count but fewer than ten. This chain connects TRBV6-4 to TRBJ1-2, with D maybe TRBD1 (5 bases). The CDR3 sequence is 16 residues long. The germline V and J ends were trimmed by 2 bases and 6 bases, with 19 bases remaining between them. Per the germline V gene, CDR1 is MRHNA and CDR2 is SNTAGT. The CDR3 DNA is TGTGCCAGCAGTGACGGGGCCACCCGAGCCCTCGATGGCTACACCTTC. Protein product: CASSDGATRALDGYTF.

The J gene is TRBJ2-1, the V gene TRBV9; TRBD1 agrees at 10 bases. The germline V gene has CDR1 SGDLS and CDR2 YYNGEE. The junction had 7 bases not matched to a gene; V was cut back by 4 bases and J by 3 bases. The CDR3 spans 16 residues. Here the CDR3 reads CASSFGTGAVYNEQFF. The CDR3 bases are TGTGCCAGCAGCTTCGGGACAGGGGCTGTCTACAATGAGCAGTTCTTC.

A single count supports this clone. The V call is TRBV9, the J call TRBJ2-7; D possibly corresponds to TRBD1 (6 bases). Germline CDR1 SGDLS, CDR2 YYNGEE. The CDR3 extends over 14 amino acids. Trimming pared 5 bases from V and 2 bases from J, leaving 14 bases between. The CDR3 sequence: CASSSTGSAYEQYF. The CDR3 DNA is TGTGCCAGCAGTTCGACAGGATCCGCCTACGAGCAGTACTTC.

The rearrangement links TRBV5-6 to TRBJ1-1; D might be TRBD1 (6 bases). Germline CDR1 reads SGHDT; CDR2 reads YYEEEE. Trimming cost V 3 bases and J 5 bases, with 14 bases left between them. CDR3 length: 14 amino acids. CDR3 sequence reads: CASSSQGRRTEAFF. The CDR3, as DNA: TGTGCCAGCAGCTCACAGGGTCGACGGACTGAAGCTTTCTTT.

V gene TRBV4-3 combines with J gene TRBJ2-1, with D maybe TRBD2 (6 bases). This CDR3 contains 16 residues. CDR1 is LGHNA, CDR2 YSLEER, per germline. V lost 0 bases and J 7 bases, leaving 16 bases between the germline ends. The CDR3 region has the DNA TGCGCCAGCAGCCAAGATTCGGTAGCGGCGAGGAATGAGCAGTTCTTC. It translates to CASSQDSVAARNEQFF.

The V call is TRBV27, the J call TRBJ1-1; D might be TRBD1 (6 bases). The germline V gene encodes CDR1 MNHEY and CDR2 SMNVEV (reference sequence). V lost 0 bases, J lost 6 bases, and 14 bases lay in between. There are 15 residues in the CDR3. The CDR3 sequence: CASSLSGHSYSEAFF. The CDR3 bases are TGTGCCAGCAGTTTATCGGGACACTCCTACTCTGAAGCTTTCTTT.

This clone came up a few times. This sequence joins TRBV5-6 and TRBJ2-5, with D tentatively TRBD2 (6 bases). CDR1 SGHDT and CDR2 YYEEEE come from the germline V gene. Trimming left V 0 bases short and J 1 base short, with 16 bases between. The CDR3 totals 17 residues. DNA for the CDR3: TGTGCCAGCAGCTTGGCCAGGAACGGGAGACTCCAAGAGACCCAGTACTTC. Its protein product is CASSLARNGRLQETQYF.

The chain has TRBV19 and TRBJ2-2, with D possibly matching TRBD1 (5 bases). V lost 5 bases to trimming and J lost 2 bases, with 21 bases between them. This CDR3 comprises 18 residues. Germline V gives CDR1 LNHDA, CDR2 SQIVND (reference sequence). The CDR3 loop is CASSPPRDRVLNTGELFF. In DNA form, the CDR3 reads TGTGCCAGTAGTCCGCCCCGTGACAGAGTCTTAAACACCGGGGAGCTGTTTTTT.

This rearrangement joins TRBV4-2 to TRBJ2-3, with 10 bases that match TRBD2. CDR3 length: 16 amino acids. Germline trimming cut 0 bases from V and 7 bases from J; bases unmatched to any gene: 7. Germline-derived CDR1 and CDR2 are LGHNA and YNFKEQ. The CDR3, as DNA: TGTGCCAGCAGCCAAGATGTAGCGGGGGGATGGAATACGCAGTATTTT. This codes for CASSQDVAGGWNTQYF.